The T cell receptor beta chain described here comes from a study of T-cell reconstitution after alpha-beta-depleted transplantation in children. General study findings and limits: T-cell counts and diversity were attributed mostly to newly produced T cells one year after transplant.

Preparing the TCRbeta library involved the use of unique molecular identifiers. From the PCR reads, TCRdb called clonotypes with MiXCR, one entry per CDR3 protein. The sample consists of more than 200,000 distinct CDR3 sequences, approximately 17% of them appearing once. As concerns this clonotype: Its target is not known.

Germline assignment: CDR1 LGHDT and CDR2 YNNKEL (reference sequence). V was cut by 0 bases and J by 1 base, with 9 bases left in between. The CDR3 runs 15 residues. The TCR was taken from a male patient aged 2-10 years who had a stem cell transplant for acute lymphoblastic leukemia, so the T cells may come from the graft donor. This chain links TRBV3-1 with TRBJ1-1, with D possibly TRBD1 on 6 matching bases. The source was PBMCs, mostly from graft donor cells, collected 360 days after TCRalphabeta/CD19-depleted stem cell transplant. The CDR3 loop reads CASSQEAGANTEAFF. The CDR3 DNA sequence: TGTGCCAGCAGCCAAGAGGCAGGGGCGAACACTGAAGCTTTCTTT. The entire variable domain, with the rest obtained from reference TRBV3-1 and TRBJ1-1, is as follows: DTAVSQTPKYLVTQMGNDKSIKCEQNLGHDTMYWYKQDSKKFLKIMFSYNNKELIINETVPNRFSPKSPDKAHLNLHINSLELGDSAVYFCASSQEAGANTEAFFGQGTRLTVV.